The sequence of this TCR beta chain was determined in a study of blood T cell repertoires in COVID-19. This clone appeared a single time. The sample contains more than one DNA sequence encoding this CDR3. CDR3 length: 14 amino acids. V dropped 0 bases and J dropped 0 bases, with 4 bases sitting between them. Germline V gene lookup returns CDR1 SGHRS and CDR2 YFSETQ. Sequencing was performed with immunoSEQ multiplex PCR; in TCRdb, only in-frame clones are kept and a portion is missing. The table lists 250,000 to 400,000 clones, about 91% of them singletons. The chain couples TRBV5-1 to TRBJ1-3; D is uncertain. The receptor was isolated from a woman in her twenties or thirties with COVID-19, enrolled during active disease. Sequenced: peripheral blood. As DNA, the CDR3 is TGCGCCAGCAGCTTGGCCGGCTCTGGAAACACCATATATTTT. Protein product: CASSLAGSGNTIYF.